These 24 T cell receptor beta chains came from one sample sequenced in a study of chemoradiotherapy in HPV16-positive cancers. Generated by immunoSEQ multiplex PCR, the TCRdb table keeps only in-frame clones and is missing some. Among about 9,700 clones, roughly nine tenths were seen once, and the ten largest hold more than 9%. Specimen: blood, collected from a patient who underwent chemoradiotherapy. The receptors stem from a human donor with HPV-associated anogenital cancer.

This rearrangement joins TRBV2 to TRBJ2-3; 9 bases line up with TRBD2. V was clipped by 6 bases and J by 1 base; unmatched bases: 8. Germline V gene sequence: CDR1 SNHLY, CDR2 FYNNEI. The CDR3 extends over 16 amino acids. CDR3 protein: CASSFGASGGTDTQYF. CDR3 DNA: TGTGCCAGCAGCTTTGGGGCTAGCGGGGGCACAGATACGCAGTATTTT.

This clone was detected once. J is TRBJ2-5 and V is TRBV5-6, with D tentatively TRBD1 (5 bases). The end of the DNA aligns better with TRBJ2-7, so the J call may be wrong. The CDR3 loop spans 14 amino acids. In germline, CDR1 is SGHDT, CDR2 YYEEEE. Here the CDR3 DNA reads TGTGCCAGCAGCTCCCAGACAGACACCTACGAGCAGTACTTC. The encoded protein is CASSSQTDTYEQYF.

The chain combines TRBV11-3 with TRBJ1-3; TRBD1 matches 7 bases. This CDR3 is built from 16 residues. The V gene end was trimmed by 4 bases and the J gene end by 2 bases; junction bases not matched to a gene: 8. Germline lookup yields CDR1 SGHNT and CDR2 YENEEA. This CDR3 reads CASSSLQGNAGNTIYF. CDR3 DNA sequence: TGTGCCAGCAGCTCACTACAGGGGAACGCTGGAAACACCATATATTTT.

This clone has just one count. This chain joins TRBV10-2 and TRBJ1-3, with 7 bases aligning to TRBD1. The germline V gene encodes CDR1 WSHSY and CDR2 SAAADI. The CDR3 has 16 amino acids. V was clipped by 6 bases and J by 0 bases; unmatched bases: 8. The chain's CDR3 is CASSRTGRSSGNTIYF. Written as DNA, the CDR3 is TGCGCCAGCAGCCGGACAGGCCGGAGCTCTGGAAACACCATATATTTT.

J is TRBJ2-7 and V is TRBV30; 11 positions agree with TRBD1. The V gene end was trimmed by 4 bases and the J gene end by 2 bases; junction bases not matched to a gene: 1. Germline CDR1 GTSNPN, CDR2 SVGIG (reference sequence). This CDR3 comprises 13 residues. CDR3 loop: CAWTGQGAYEQYF. CDR3 nucleotide sequence: TGTGCCTGGACGGGACAGGGGGCCTACGAGCAGTACTTC.

This clone was observed once. This chain links TRBV25-1 with TRBJ2-7, with unresolved D. Trimming took 3 bases from V and 7 from J, leaving 10 bases between them. This CDR3 has 12 amino acids. Looked up from germline, CDR1 is MGHDK and CDR2 is SYGVNS. CDR3 amino acids: CASSESTEEQYF. The CDR3 DNA reads as TGTGCCAGCAGTGAGTCAACAGAAGAGCAGTACTTC.

J is TRBJ2-1 and V is TRBV28, with TRBD2 matching over 10 bases. Trimming removed 4 bases from V and 5 bases from J; junction bases left unmatched: 8. CDR3 length: 16 amino acids. Germline V gene data show CDR1 as MDHEN and CDR2 as SYDVKM. The CDR3 DNA is TGTGCCAGCAGTTCCCAAGCGGGGGGGTTAAACAATGAGCAGTTCTTC. Amino acids: CASSSQAGGLNNEQFF.

The V gene is TRBV25-1, the J gene TRBJ1-1; weak D call: TRBD1 (5 bases). This CDR3 comprises 13 residues. Germline V gives CDR1 MGHDK, CDR2 SYGVNS. V was clipped by 5 bases and J by 1 base, with 8 bases between them. The CDR3 region is CASSKTANTEAFF. Here the CDR3 DNA reads TGTGCCAGCAGTAAGACAGCGAACACTGAAGCTTTCTTT.

V usage is TRBV5-4 and J usage is TRBJ2-7; 10 bases align to TRBD1. V was pared by 4 bases and J by 6 bases, with 10 bases of the junction left unmatched. The CDR3 consists of 15 residues. Germline V gene sequence: CDR1 SGHNT, CDR2 YYREEE (reference sequence). The CDR3 bases are TGTGCCAGCAGCCCGTTCCCCGGGACAGGGGTCGAGCAGTACTTC. Translation: CASSPFPGTGVEQYF.

This clone was seen a single time. The chain's CDR3 is CASSTPTGDGAEAFF. CDR3 nucleotides: TGTGCCAGCAGTACTCCGACAGGGGATGGGGCTGAAGCTTTCTTT. The chain is built from TRBV2 and TRBJ1-1; TRBD1 agrees at 8 bases. V was pared by 5 bases and J by 6 bases, with 11 bases of the junction left unmatched. Per germline, CDR1 SNHLY and CDR2 FYNNEI. CDR3 size: 15 residues.

This clone was observed a handful of times. The rearrangement uses TRBV25-1 and TRBJ2-1; unclear D gene. The V gene's germline CDR1 is MGHDK and CDR2 SYGVNS. V was trimmed by 4 bases and J by 8 bases, leaving 15 bases between them. The CDR3 runs to 14 residues. The CDR3 DNA reads TGTGCCAGCAGTGGCCTCGGCGTCCCCCATGAGCAGTTCTTC. Encoded protein: CASSGLGVPHEQFF.

This rearrangement joins TRBV4-3 to TRBJ1-4; D perhaps matches TRBD1 (6 bases). The CDR3 loop spans 16 amino acids. Germline lookup yields CDR1 LGHNA and CDR2 YSLEER. Trimming removed 0 bases from V and 8 bases from J, with 16 bases in between. CDR3 loop: CASSQDLGQGTEKLFF. The CDR3, as DNA: TGCGCCAGCAGCCAAGATCTGGGACAAGGTACGGAAAAACTGTTTTTT.

This chain uses TRBV27 with TRBJ1-1; weak D call: TRBD1 (6 bases). The CDR3 runs 14 residues. V gave up 2 bases and J gave up 4 bases, with 11 bases separating them. Germline CDR1 and CDR2: MNHEY and SMNVEV (reference sequence). The CDR3 DNA is TGTGCCAGCAGTTTAGGGACAATGGGCACTGAAGCTTTCTTT. Its translation: CASSLGTMGTEAFF.

The chain carries TRBV5-6 and TRBJ2-2, with D uncertain. Trimming cost V 0 bases and J 6 bases, with 12 bases left between them. Germline V CDR1 and CDR2: SGHDT, YYEEEE. The CDR3 runs to 15 residues. The CDR3 bases are TGTGCCAGCAGCTTGGGGCTAGGGTTAGCCGGGGAGCTGTTTTTT. As protein: CASSLGLGLAGELFF. Filled out from reference TRBV5-6 and TRBJ2-2, the complete variable domain reads DAGVTQSPTHLIKTRGQQVTLRCSPKSGHDTVSWYQQALGQGPQFIFQYYEEEERQRGNFPDRFSGHQFPNYSSELNVNALLLGDSALYLCASSLGLGLAGELFFGEGSRLTVL.

This chain joins TRBV27 and TRBJ2-3; 10 bases fit TRBD1. The CDR3 runs 16 residues. Germline CDR1 and CDR2: MNHEY and SMNVEV (reference sequence). The J segment lost 0 bases and the V segment lost 6 bases, leaving 6 bases of the junction unmatched. CDR3 residues: CASRRQGAHSTDTQYF. CDR3 sequence (DNA): TGTGCCAGCAGGAGACAGGGGGCGCATAGCACAGATACGCAGTATTTT.

This clone was observed once. This chain uses TRBV5-6 with TRBJ2-6, with TRBD1 identical over 11 bases. This CDR3 has 18 residues. Looked up from germline, CDR1 is SGHDT and CDR2 is YYEEEE. The V segment lost 0 bases and the J segment 0 bases; nucleotides outside the gene matches: 2. The CDR3 here is CASSLADRGLSGANVLTF. The CDR3 coding sequence is TGTGCCAGCAGCTTGGCGGACAGGGGGCTCTCTGGGGCCAACGTCCTGACTTTC. Based on the CDR3 plus reference TRBV5-6 and TRBJ2-6, the full variable domain is DAGVTQSPTHLIKTRGQQVTLRCSPKSGHDTVSWYQQALGQGPQFIFQYYEEEERQRGNFPDRFSGHQFPNYSSELNVNALLLGDSALYLCASSLADRGLSGANVLTFGAGSRLTVL.

The chain uses TRBV28 and TRBJ2-5; 7 nucleotides agree with TRBD2. J gave up 3 bases and V 5 bases, and 3 bases lay outside the gene matches. Germline values: CDR1 MDHEN, CDR2 SYDVKM. There are 13 residues in the CDR3. CDR3 sequence reads: CASSRDYKETQYF. Written as DNA, the CDR3 is TGTGCCAGCAGTCGGGACTATAAAGAGACCCAGTACTTC.

The rearrangement links TRBV6-1 to TRBJ2-7; perhaps TRBD2 as D (5 bases). The V and J ends lost 2 bases and 2 bases respectively, with 10 bases between them. Germline CDR1 and CDR2: MNHNS and SASEGT. This CDR3 region has 14 residues. The CDR3 DNA reads as TGTGCCAGCAGTGAACTGGCGGGTACCTACGAGCAGTACTTC. This translates into CASSELAGTYEQYF.

The V and J genes are TRBV7-6 and TRBJ2-7; 7 bases match TRBD1. The trim removed 5 bases at V and 6 bases at J, leaving 13 bases unmatched. This CDR3 spans 15 amino acids. Germline V gene lookup returns CDR1 SGHVS and CDR2 FNYEAQ. The CDR3: CASSSDRVGGSEQYF. The CDR3 bases are TGTGCCAGCAGCAGCGACAGGGTAGGGGGCTCCGAGCAGTACTTC.

The V gene is TRBV30, the J gene TRBJ2-1; the D gene is possibly TRBD2 (5 bases). The germline V gene encodes CDR1 GTSNPN and CDR2 SVGIG (reference sequence). CDR3 size: 13 residues. Trimming left V 4 bases short and J 5 bases short, with 12 bases between. The CDR3 region has the DNA TGTGCCTGGATAGCGTCCTTCAACAATGAGCAGTTCTTC. This gives the protein CAWIASFNNEQFF.

The V gene is TRBV10-3, the J gene TRBJ2-2; D remains ambiguous. Germline V gives CDR1 ENHRY, CDR2 SYGVKD. Deletions cut 0 bases from V and 4 bases from J, with 6 bases between. The CDR3 is made up of 14 amino acids. The CDR3 nucleotides read TGTGCCATCAGTGAGTCGTCGGGCACCGGGGAGCTGTTTTTT. As protein: CAISESSGTGELFF.

The chain employs TRBV6-5 and TRBJ1-6, with D tentatively TRBD1 (5 bases). Germline V lookup: CDR1 MNHEY, CDR2 SVGAGI. CDR3 length equals 15 residues. V was trimmed by 5 bases and J by 4 bases, leaving 12 bases between them. DNA for the CDR3: TGTGCCAGCAGTGGGGGGGACGGTTATAATTCACCCCTCCACTTT. This codes for CASSGGDGYNSPLHF.

This CDR3 reads CAWSRRLAESDTQYF. The CDR3 region has the DNA TGTGCCTGGAGCCGGAGACTAGCAGAATCAGATACGCAGTATTTT. The V gene is TRBV30, the J gene TRBJ2-3, with 7 bases matching TRBD2. Germline V gives CDR1 GTSNPN, CDR2 SVGIG (reference sequence). The CDR3 runs to 15 residues. Unmatched junction bases numbered 10, after V lost 3 bases and J lost 4 bases.

The chain has TRBV5-1 and TRBJ2-7, with 9 bases lining up with TRBD1. The CDR3 is 15 amino acids. Losses at the gene ends were 0 bases for V and 4 bases for J; bases not matched to a gene: 5. Per the germline V gene, CDR1 is SGHRS and CDR2 is YFSETQ. In nucleotides, the CDR3 is TGCGCCAGCAGCTTGGGCGAGGGACAGGGTTACGAGCAGTACGTC. It translates to CASSLGEGQGYEQYV.